A selection of T cell receptor beta chains follows, all from one sample in a study of T cells after yellow fever vaccination. TCRdb fed the 5' RACE reads into MiXCR, producing one record per CDR3 protein. Of around 320,000 distinct CDR3 sequences detected, roughly 10% appear once; the ten largest clones hold under 4%. Material: CD4+ T cells sorted from PBMCs, obtained 45 days after the yellow fever booster vaccination. The receptors were sampled from a man between 18 and 35 years old who received the YFV17D yellow fever vaccine. CDR3s leave out the opening cysteine and the closing phenylalanine or tryptophan. Only part of the rows carry a size: once, few, many, or a class if the clone is expanded.

>TRBJ2-1|14|TRBV6-6|many
ASSVKGGSSYNEQF
>TRBJ1-5|15|TRBV20-1|NA
SAKAGTGGGSNQPQH
>TRBJ2-1|9|TRBV6-2/TRBV6-3|NA
ASATEFEQF
>TRBJ1-5|15|TRBV6-2/TRBV6-3|NA
ASSYSPGQGSNQPQH
>TRBJ1-2|14|TRBV4-3|few
ASSQDLAQQYYGYT
>TRBJ1-5|13|TRBV20-1|few
SAYASGTANQPQH
>TRBJ1-2|13|TRBV6-2/TRBV6-3|few
ASSYNRGPQYGYT
>TRBJ1-6|13|TRBV5-4|NA
ATAGGGINNSPLH
>TRBJ2-7|13|TRBV19|NA
ASSTQLTGGGEQY
>TRBJ2-1|10|TRBV6-2/TRBV6-3|NA
ASRRLASEQF
>TRBJ1-1|10|TRBV30|NA
AWSGQGSEAF
>TRBJ2-1|14|TRBV5-4|few
ASSQARAGGLREQF
>TRBJ2-1|14|TRBV7-8|few
ASSPRRPVGYNEQF
>TRBJ1-2|14|TRBV30|NA
AWRRRELGPNYGYT
>TRBJ1-2|10|TRBV28|few
ASSFQGLGYT